This T cell receptor (beta chain) was retrieved from a study of shared clonotypes between healthy human individuals. Study as a whole: With ages of 18 to 49, the donors were a couple of women and three men. Each donor's CD8 memory used one plate, CD8 naive two, each CD4 subset three. Findings and caveats of the study: In general, naive subsets displayed greater estimated richness than memory subsets did.

Details on this clone: Its antigen remains unidentified.

Study processing details: ImmunoSEQ gave junction-only sequences without quality scores, so filtering differed. Only in-frame clones appear in the TCRdb table, and some are missing; sequencing was by immunoSEQ multiplex PCR. The V and J calls and clone size were taken over from that table, and D and trimming were inferred from the DNA. The sample lists millions of clones, approximately 90% occurring once. The source of this sequence is a man aged 18 to 30 in good health. The sample comprised naive CD4+ T cells sorted from blood. Specified subset: CD45RA+ positively selected.

CDR3 coding DNA: TGTGCCAGCAGCGGGGGGAACACCGGGGAGCTGTTTTTT. Its protein product is CASSGGNTGELFF. This rearrangement joins TRBV28 to TRBJ2-2; tentative D call: TRBD2 (6 bases). Trimming cost V 6 bases and J 1 base, with 6 bases left between them. CDR1 MDHEN and CDR2 SYDVKM come from the germline V gene. This CDR3 is built from 13 residues.